This T cell receptor beta chain emerged from a study of shared clonotypes between healthy human individuals. TCRdb keeps only in-frame clones here, not all; method: immunoSEQ multiplex PCR. This sample has over 400,000 clones, with 95% to 97% found just once. V lost 5 bases to trimming and J lost 5 bases, with 13 bases between them. The CDR3 runs 14 residues. The germline CDR1 and CDR2 sequences are SEHNR and FQNEAQ (reference sequence). Sequenced: naive CD4+ T cells sorted from blood. As for subset: CD45RA+ positively selected. The J gene is TRBJ1-5, the V gene TRBV7-9; D not resolved. The TCR sequence derives from a woman aged 30 to 39 in good health. The CDR3 DNA follows: TGTGCCAGCAGCGACGGGAGTCTAGATCAGCCCCAGCATTTT. It encodes CASSDGSLDQPQHF.